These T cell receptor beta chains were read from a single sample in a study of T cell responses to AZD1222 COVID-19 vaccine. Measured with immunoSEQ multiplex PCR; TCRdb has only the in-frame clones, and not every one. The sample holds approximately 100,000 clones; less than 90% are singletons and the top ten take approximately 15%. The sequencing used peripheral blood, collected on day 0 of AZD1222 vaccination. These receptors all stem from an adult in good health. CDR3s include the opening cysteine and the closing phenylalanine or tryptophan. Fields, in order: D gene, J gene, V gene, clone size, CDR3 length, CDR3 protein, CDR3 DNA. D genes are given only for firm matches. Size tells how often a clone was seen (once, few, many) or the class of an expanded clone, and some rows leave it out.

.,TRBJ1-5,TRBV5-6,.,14,CASSLGESNQPQHF,TGTGCCAGCAGCTTGGGGGAAAGCAATCAGCCCCAGCATTTT
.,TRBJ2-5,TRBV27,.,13,CASSLGLRETQYF,TGTGCCAGCAGTTTGGGACTGAGGGAGACCCAGTACTTC
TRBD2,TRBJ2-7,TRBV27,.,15,CASSSGTSGSNEQYF,TGTGCCAGCAGTTCCGGGACTAGCGGGAGTAACGAGCAGTACTTC
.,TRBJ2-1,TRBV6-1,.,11,CASSDNHEQFF,TGTGCCAGCAGTGACAACCATGAGCAGTTCTTC
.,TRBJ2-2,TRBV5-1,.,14,CASSEGHVTGELFF,TGCGCCAGCAGTGAGGGACACGTAACCGGGGAGCTGTTTTTT
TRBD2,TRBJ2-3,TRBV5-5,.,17,CASSTLGIAGVSDTQYF,TGTGCCAGCAGCACTCTGGGAATAGCGGGAGTATCCGATACGCAGTATTTT
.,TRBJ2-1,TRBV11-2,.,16,CASSLPTSRDGNEQFF,TGTGCCAGCAGCTTACCCACATCTAGGGACGGGAATGAGCAGTTCTTC
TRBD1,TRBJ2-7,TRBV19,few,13,CASSIGTGTEQYF,TGTGCCAGTAGTATAGGGACAGGGACCGAGCAGTACTTC
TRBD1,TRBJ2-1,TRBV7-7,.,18,CASSRGPSTGGRNNEQFF,TGTGCCAGCAGCCGAGGGCCGTCGACAGGGGGCAGAAACAATGAGCAGTTCTTC
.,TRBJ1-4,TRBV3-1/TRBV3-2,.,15,CASSPTGTYNEKLFF,TGTGCCAGCAGCCCTACCGGGACATATAATGAAAAACTGTTTTTT
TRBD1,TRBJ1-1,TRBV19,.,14,CASSIVTGGTEAFF,TGTGCCAGTAGTATCGTGACAGGGGGCACTGAAGCTTTCTTT
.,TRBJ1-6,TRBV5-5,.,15,CASSLYQQGNSPLHF,TGTGCCAGCAGCTTGTATCAACAGGGAAATTCACCCCTCCACTTT
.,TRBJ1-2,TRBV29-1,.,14,CSVYGNEDHYGYTF,TGCAGCGTTTACGGGAACGAGGACCACTATGGCTACACCTTC
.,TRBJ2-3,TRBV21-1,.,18,CASSKALMLAGKTDTQYF,TGTGCCAGCAGCAAAGCGCTTATGCTAGCGGGTAAGACAGATACGCAGTATTTT
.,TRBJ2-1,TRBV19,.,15,CASKGVWGGYNEQFF,TGTGCCAGCAAGGGGGTCTGGGGCGGATACAATGAGCAGTTCTTC